Listed here are 3 T cell receptor beta chains from one sample, sequenced in a study of blood T cell repertoires in COVID-19. The data were produced by immunoSEQ multiplex PCR, yet TCRdb's version contains in-frame clones alone and is incomplete. The data show about 150,000 clones, about 80% seen once. The sequenced sample was peripheral blood. The receptors derive from a woman of 80 years or more with acute or convalescent COVID-19.

The chain combines TRBV29-1 with TRBJ2-3; possibly TRBD2 for D (6 bases). The CDR3 is 12 amino acids. The V gene lost 4 bases and the J gene lost 4 bases, with 9 bases spanning the gap. CDR1 and CDR2 from the germline V gene are SQVTM and ANQGSEA. This CDR3 reads CSVVGGADTQYF. The CDR3 DNA follows: TGCAGCGTTGTGGGAGGCGCAGATACGCAGTATTTT.

This clone was seen just once. This chain links TRBV18 with TRBJ1-5, with TRBD1 as a possible D gene (5 bases). Germline CDR1 reads KGHSH; CDR2 reads LQKENI. V was cut by 2 bases and J by 7 bases, with 6 bases left in between. The CDR3 loop spans 12 amino acids. The CDR3 nucleotides are TGTGCCAGCTCACCAAGGGGCCAGCCCCAGCATTTT. As protein: CASSPRGQPQHF.

On this clone: Sequence at one end of the junction differs from germline and may be a read error. The chain carries TRBV6-1 and TRBJ2-3; a possible D gene is TRBD1 (5 bases). CDR3 size: 12 residues. Per the germline V gene, CDR1 is MNHNS and CDR2 is SASEGT. CDR3 DNA: TGTGCCAGCAGTAAAGCTAGGGGTACGCAGTATTTT. Translation: CASSKARGTQYF.